Reported below is one T cell receptor (beta chain). The source of the sample is a study of blood T cell repertoires in COVID-19. Assay: immunoSEQ multiplex PCR; the TCRdb copy retains only in-frame clones and omits some. The sample shows roughly 300,000 clones, 80% to 95% of them seen only once. Germline loops: CDR1 LNHDA, CDR2 SQIVND (reference sequence). CDR3 length: 13 residues. V lost 5 bases and J lost 8, with 15 bases in between. The sample was PBMCs or T cells enriched from blood (not recorded which). The chain is built from TRBV19 and TRBJ1-2; D gene ambiguous. The sequence derives from a woman aged 25 to 39 who had recovered from COVID-19. In DNA, the CDR3 is TGTGCCAGTAGTGGTGGAGATGGTTGGGGCTACACCTTC. The encoded protein is CASSGGDGWGYTF.